This TCR beta chain was identified in a study of chemoradiotherapy in HPV16-positive cancers. Generated by immunoSEQ multiplex PCR, the TCRdb table keeps only in-frame clones and is missing some. The sample yields some 1,700 clones, roughly 70% seen once. CDR1 and CDR2 (germline): SGHRS, YFSETQ. Trimming removed 7 bases at V and 2 bases at J, with 15 bases between. This CDR3 contains 14 residues. In its sample, this clone was seen once. The chain has TRBV5-1 and TRBJ1-1; D is possibly TRBD1 (5 bases). The sequencing here drew on tumor tissue, taken from a patient who underwent chemoradiotherapy. This clonotype originated in a human donor with HPV-associated anogenital cancer. CDR3 in DNA: TGCGCCAGCTTTCAGGGCCGTGGCAACACTGAAGCTTTCTTT. Residues: CASFQGRGNTEAFF.